This T cell receptor beta chain was recorded in a study of STAT5B mutations in CD4+ large granular lymphocyte leukemia. Turning to the study itself: The CDR3 'QG' motif was associated with a particular HLA allele among healthy donors.

Germline V gene lookup returns CDR1 LGHNA and CDR2 YNFKEQ. There are 13 residues in the CDR3. This table comes from immunoSEQ multiplex PCR, and its TCRdb copy is limited to in-frame clones, with some not included. The sample lists 20,000 to 25,000 clones; 70% to 85% were seen once. This TCR was sampled from a human donor in good health. The chain employs TRBV4-2 and TRBJ2-5; no firm D call. The J call may be in error: the DNA end matches TRBJ2-7 better. The sample comprised CD4+ T cells from blood buffy coats. CDR3 nucleotide sequence: TGTGCCAGCAGCCGGCCTGCCCGTTCCGAGCAGTACTTC. Protein: CASSRPARSEQYF.